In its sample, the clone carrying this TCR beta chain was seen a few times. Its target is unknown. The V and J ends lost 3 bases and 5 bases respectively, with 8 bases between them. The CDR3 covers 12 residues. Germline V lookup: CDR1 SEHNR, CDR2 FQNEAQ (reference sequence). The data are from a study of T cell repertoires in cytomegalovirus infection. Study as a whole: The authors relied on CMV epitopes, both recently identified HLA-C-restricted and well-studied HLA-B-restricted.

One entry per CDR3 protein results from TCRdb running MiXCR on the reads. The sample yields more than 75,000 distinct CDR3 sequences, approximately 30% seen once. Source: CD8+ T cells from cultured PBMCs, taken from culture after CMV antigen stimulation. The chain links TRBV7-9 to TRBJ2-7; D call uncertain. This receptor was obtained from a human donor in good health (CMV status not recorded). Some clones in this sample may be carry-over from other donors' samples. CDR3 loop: CASSFGRDEQYF. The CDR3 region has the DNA TGTGCCAGCAGCTTCGGTAGAGACGAGCAGTACTTC.